This TCR beta chain is from a study of control samples from healthy donors and cancer patients (dated by TCRdb to between 2020 and 2021). This clone was seen once. The antigen it recognizes is unknown. No quality values exist for individual bases; no much larger clone is one base distant. From cysteine to phenylalanine, the CDR3 is 16 amino acids long. This entry keeps only the CDR3 DNA: 48 bases, framed from base 1. Trimming leaves V shorter by 5 bases and J shorter by 2 bases, with the junction holding 7 bases beyond the gene matches. CDR1 and CDR2 are drawn from the germline V gene (reference sequence): SEHNR, FQNEAQ. The library was prepared using the immunoSEQ multiplex PCR assay. This is the immuneACCESS table as TCRdb keeps it, with only in-frame sequences that have V and J called. A part of the clones is gone; compared with another copy, unresolved V genes explain less than half, and the rest is unexplained. The sample has about 61,000 clones on record, roughly 90% of them singletons. The ten top clones hold almost 6% of the sample.

The chain uses TRBV7-9 and TRBJ1-3, with 9 middle bases fitting TRBD1. The receptor was isolated from a man aged 55-75 years with colorectal cancer. Material for sequencing was PBMCs. The DNA reads as follows: TGTGCCAGCAGCCCAGACAGGGGGTCGACTGGAAACACCATATATTTT. Translated, it gives CASSPDRGSTGNTIYF.